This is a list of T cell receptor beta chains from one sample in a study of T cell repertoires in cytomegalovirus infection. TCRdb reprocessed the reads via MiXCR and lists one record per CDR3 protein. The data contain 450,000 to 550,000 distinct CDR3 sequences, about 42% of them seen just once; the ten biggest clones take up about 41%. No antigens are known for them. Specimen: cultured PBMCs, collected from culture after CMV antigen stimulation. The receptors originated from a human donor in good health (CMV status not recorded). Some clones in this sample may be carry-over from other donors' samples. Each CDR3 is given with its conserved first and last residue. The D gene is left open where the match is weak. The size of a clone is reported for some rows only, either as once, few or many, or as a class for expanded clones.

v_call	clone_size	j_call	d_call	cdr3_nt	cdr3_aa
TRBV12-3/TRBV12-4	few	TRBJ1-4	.	TGTGCCAGCAGTTCCCGAGGGATGGCTAATGAAAAACTGTTTTTT	CASSSRGMANEKLFF
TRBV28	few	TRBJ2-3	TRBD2	TGTGCCAGCAGTCCCCCGGGACTAGCGGGGACAGATACGCAGTATTTT	CASSPPGLAGTDTQYF
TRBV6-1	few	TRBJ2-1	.	TGTGCCAGCACCCGATGGGGACTCGGCAATGAGCAGTTCTTC	CASTRWGLGNEQFF
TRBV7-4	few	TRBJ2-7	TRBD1	TGTGCCAGCAGCCCCCGTGGGACAGGGGTTTACGAGCAGTACTTC	CASSPRGTGVYEQYF
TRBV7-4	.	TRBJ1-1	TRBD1	TGTGCCAGCAGCTTAGCCGCCGGACAGGGCAACCCTGAAGCTTTCTTT	CASSLAAGQGNPEAFF
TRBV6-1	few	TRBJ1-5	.	TGTGCCAGCAGTGAAGCGGGGGTTAGCAATCAGCCCCAGCATTTT	CASSEAGVSNQPQHF
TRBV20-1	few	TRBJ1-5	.	TGCAGTGCTAGGGTTTTCAGAGATCAGCCCCAGCATTTT	CSARVFRDQPQHF
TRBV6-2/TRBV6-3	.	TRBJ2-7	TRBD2	TGTGCCAGCTCCGAGCCGGCGGGGGGCCTCTACGAGCAGTACTTC	CASSEPAGGLYEQYF
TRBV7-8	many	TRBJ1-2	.	TGTGCCAGCAGCTCGGACGGGGGCTACACCTTC	CASSSDGGYTF
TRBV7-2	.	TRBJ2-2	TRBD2	TGTGCCAGCAGCTTAGAGTGGGGGGGTCCCCTCACCGGGGAGCTGTTTTTT	CASSLEWGGPLTGELFF
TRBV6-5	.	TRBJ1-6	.	TGTGCCAGCAGGGTCGAGGACACTTATAATTCACCCCTCCACTTT	CASRVEDTYNSPLHF
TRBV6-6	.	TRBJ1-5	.	TGTGCCAGCAGGGACAGACGGAGTCAGCCCCAGCATTTT	CASRDRRSQPQHF
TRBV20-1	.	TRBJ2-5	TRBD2	TGCAGTGCTCCTGCGGGAGCAGAGACCCAGTACTTC	CSAPAGAETQYF
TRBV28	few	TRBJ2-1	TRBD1	TGTGCCAGCACCCCCTCCGGGACAGGGAATGAGCAGTTCTTC	CASTPSGTGNEQFF
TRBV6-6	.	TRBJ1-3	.	TGTGCCAGCAGTTACGACGGGGTGGCTGGAAACACCATATATTTT	CASSYDGVAGNTIYF
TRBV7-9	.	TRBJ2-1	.	TGTGCCAGCAGCTTAACCCTCAGGGGCAATGAGCAGTTCTTC	CASSLTLRGNEQFF
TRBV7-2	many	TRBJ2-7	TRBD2	TGTGCCAGCAGCTTAGTTTCGGGGGGGCTTCGGTACGAGCAGTACTTC	CASSLVSGGLRYEQYF
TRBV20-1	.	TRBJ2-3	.	TGCAGTGCTAGTCCCCGCTGGACAGATACGCAGTATTTT	CSASPRWTDTQYF